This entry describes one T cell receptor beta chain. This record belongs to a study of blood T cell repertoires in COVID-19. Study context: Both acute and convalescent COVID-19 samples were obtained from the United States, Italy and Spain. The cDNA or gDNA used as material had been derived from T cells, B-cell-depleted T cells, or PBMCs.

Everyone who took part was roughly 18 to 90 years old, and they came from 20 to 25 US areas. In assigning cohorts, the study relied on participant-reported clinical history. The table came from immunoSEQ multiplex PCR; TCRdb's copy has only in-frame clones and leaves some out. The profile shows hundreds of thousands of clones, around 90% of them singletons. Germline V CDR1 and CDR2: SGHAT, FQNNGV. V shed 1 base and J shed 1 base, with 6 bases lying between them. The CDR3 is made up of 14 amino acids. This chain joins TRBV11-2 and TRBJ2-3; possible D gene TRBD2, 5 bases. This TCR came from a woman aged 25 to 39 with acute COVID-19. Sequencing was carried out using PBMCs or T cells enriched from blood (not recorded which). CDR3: CASSLVGGTDTQYF. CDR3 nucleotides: TGTGCCAGCAGCTTAGTCGGGGGCACAGATACGCAGTATTTT.